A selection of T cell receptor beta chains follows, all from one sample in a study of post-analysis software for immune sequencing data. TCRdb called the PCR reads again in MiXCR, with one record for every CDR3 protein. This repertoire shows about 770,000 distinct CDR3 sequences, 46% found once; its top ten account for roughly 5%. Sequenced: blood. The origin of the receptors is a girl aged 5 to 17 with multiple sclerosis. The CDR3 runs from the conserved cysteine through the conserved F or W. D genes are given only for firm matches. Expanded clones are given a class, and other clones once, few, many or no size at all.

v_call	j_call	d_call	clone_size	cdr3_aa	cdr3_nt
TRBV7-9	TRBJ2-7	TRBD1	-	CASSFIGDRGLYEQYF	TGTGCCAGCAGCTTCATAGGGGACAGGGGTCTCTACGAGCAGTACTTC
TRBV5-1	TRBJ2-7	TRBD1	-	CASRRKGQGVPYEQYF	TGCGCCAGCAGGAGAAAGGGACAGGGGGTCCCCTACGAGCAGTACTTC
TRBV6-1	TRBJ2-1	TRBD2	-	CASSPAGGLAMSSYNEQFF	TGTGCCAGCAGTCCAGCGGGGGGACTAGCGATGAGCTCCTACAATGAGCAGTTCTTC
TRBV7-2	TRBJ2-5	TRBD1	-	CASSLLGTGDHQETQYF	TGTGCCAGCAGCTTACTCGGGACAGGAGATCACCAAGAGACCCAGTACTTC
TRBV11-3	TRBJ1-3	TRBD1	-	CASSPDRGADTIYF	TGTGCCAGCAGCCCCGACAGGGGAGCTGACACCATATATTTT
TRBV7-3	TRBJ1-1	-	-	CASSQSLGTEAFF	TGTGCCAGCAGCCAGAGTCTTGGCACTGAAGCTTTCTTT
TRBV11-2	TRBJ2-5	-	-	CASSLVFRQQETQYF	TGTGCCAGCAGCTTAGTTTTCCGACAGCAAGAGACCCAGTACTTC
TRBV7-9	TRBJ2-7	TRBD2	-	CASSSAREGFSYEQYF	TGTGCCAGCAGCTCCGCTAGGGAGGGATTCTCCTACGAGCAGTACTTC
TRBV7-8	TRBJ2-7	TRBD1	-	CASSGPGQGGYEQYF	TGTGCCAGCAGCGGACCGGGACAGGGGGGTTACGAGCAGTACTTC
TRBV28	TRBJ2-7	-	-	CASSLSPPFAQDQSYEQYF	TGTGCCAGCAGTTTATCACCGCCGTTCGCGCAGGACCAATCCTACGAGCAGTACTTC
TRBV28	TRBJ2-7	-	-	CASGSPPSFYEQYF	TGTGCCAGCGGATCCCCACCGAGCTTCTACGAGCAGTACTTC
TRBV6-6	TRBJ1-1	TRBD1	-	CASSNRDRGTPEAFF	TGTGCCAGCAGCAACCGGGACAGGGGGACGCCTGAAGCTTTCTTT
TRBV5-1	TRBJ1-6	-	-	CASSPRAGGNSPLHF	TGCGCCAGCAGCCCCCGAGCAGGAGGAAATTCACCCCTCCACTTT
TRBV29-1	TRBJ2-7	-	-	CSAIYRTEGSSYEQYF	TGCAGCGCCATCTATCGGACAGAGGGAAGCTCCTACGAGCAGTACTTC
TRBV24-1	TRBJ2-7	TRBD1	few	CATRGQSSEQYF	TGTGCCACCAGGGGACAGTCATCCGAGCAGTACTTC
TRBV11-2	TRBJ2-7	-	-	CASSDGRNSYEQYF	TGTGCCAGCAGCGATGGGCGGAACTCCTACGAGCAGTACTTC
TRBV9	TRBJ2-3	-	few	CASSVSDPRTDTQYF	TGTGCCAGCAGCGTATCAGACCCCAGGACAGATACGCAGTATTTT
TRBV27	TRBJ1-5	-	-	CASSSSGTQNQPQHF	TGTGCCAGCAGTTCCTCCGGGACACAGAATCAGCCCCAGCATTTT
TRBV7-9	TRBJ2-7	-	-	CASSLDGPLGRRPYEQYF	TGTGCCAGCAGCTTAGATGGCCCTCTTGGGCGGAGGCCCTACGAGCAGTACTTC
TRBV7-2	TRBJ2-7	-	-	CASSLVGADEQYF	TGTGCCAGCAGCTTAGTAGGCGCAGACGAGCAGTACTTC
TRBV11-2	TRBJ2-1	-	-	CASSLAPGAAANEQFF	TGTGCCAGCAGCTTAGCTCCGGGGGCAGCGGCCAATGAGCAGTTCTTC
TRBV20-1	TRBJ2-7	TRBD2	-	CSATGTSLHEQYF	TGCAGTGCGACCGGGACTAGTCTCCACGAGCAGTACTTC
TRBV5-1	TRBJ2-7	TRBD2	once	CASSRGTSGIEQYF	TGCGCCAGCAGCCGGGGGACTAGCGGGATCGAGCAGTACTTC
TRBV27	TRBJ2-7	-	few	CASSWRESNEQYF	TGTGCCAGCAGTTGGAGGGAGTCCAACGAGCAGTACTTC
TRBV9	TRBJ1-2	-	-	CASSVANGWGDGYTF	TGTGCCAGCAGCGTGGCCAATGGGTGGGGCGATGGCTACACCTTC
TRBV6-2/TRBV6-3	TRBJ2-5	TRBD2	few	CASKAGEVRETQYF	TGTGCCAGCAAAGCGGGAGAAGTACGAGAGACCCAGTACTTC
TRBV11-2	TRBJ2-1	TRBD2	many	CASSPTSVNNEQFF	TGTGCCAGCAGCCCTACTAGCGTCAACAATGAGCAGTTCTTC
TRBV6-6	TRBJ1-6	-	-	CASSRLSVSYNSPLHF	TGTGCCAGCAGCCGACTGTCAGTCTCCTATAATTCACCCCTCCACTTT
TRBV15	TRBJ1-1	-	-	CATSTKSGGVGAFF	TGTGCCACCAGCACTAAGTCTGGCGGCGTAGGAGCTTTCTTT
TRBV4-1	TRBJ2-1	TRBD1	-	CASSRDRYNEQFF	TGCGCCAGCAGCCGGGACAGATACAATGAGCAGTTCTTC
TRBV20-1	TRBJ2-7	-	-	CSAIARGYEQYF	TGCAGTGCTATCGCACGGGGCTACGAGCAGTACTTC
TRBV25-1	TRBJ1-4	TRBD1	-	CVSSWDRGEKLFF	TGTGTCAGCAGTTGGGACAGGGGCGAAAAACTGTTTTTT
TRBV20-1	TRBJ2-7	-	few	CSATATSGVYSYEQYF	TGCAGTGCTACGGCGACTAGTGGCGTATACTCCTACGAGCAGTACTTC
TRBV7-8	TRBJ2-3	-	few	CASSLWDRTDTQYF	TGTGCCAGCAGCTTGTGGGACCGGACAGATACGCAGTATTTT
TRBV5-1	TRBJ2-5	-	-	CASSLVSMGPGESSYERYF	TGCGCCAGCAGCTTGGTATCCATGGGTCCGGGGGAGAGCTCCTACGAGCGGTACTTC
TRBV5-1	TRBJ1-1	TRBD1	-	CASSLGSGTGAQTEAFF	TGCGCCAGCAGCTTGGGGTCCGGGACAGGGGCACAAACTGAAGCTTTCTTT
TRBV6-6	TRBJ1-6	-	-	CASSYDNRAYNSPLHF	TGTGCCAGCAGTTATGATAACAGGGCCTATAATTCACCCCTCCACTTT
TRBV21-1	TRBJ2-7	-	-	CASSSRLAGNVYEQYF	TGTGCCAGCAGCAGTAGACTAGCGGGGAACGTTTACGAGCAGTACTTC
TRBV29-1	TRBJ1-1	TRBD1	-	CSVEGDRGDTEAFF	TGCAGCGTTGAAGGTGACAGGGGAGACACTGAAGCTTTCTTT
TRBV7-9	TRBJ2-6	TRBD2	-	CASSHWGGAGPGANVLTF	TGTGCCAGCAGCCATTGGGGAGGGGCAGGTCCTGGGGCCAACGTCCTGACTTTC
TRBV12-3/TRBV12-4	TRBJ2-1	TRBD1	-	CASSSGTGTLRTTFEQFF	TGTGCCAGCAGTTCCGGGACAGGGACCTTAAGGACTACCTTCGAGCAGTTCTTC
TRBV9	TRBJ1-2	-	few	CASSVESLPDGMGYTF	TGTGCCAGCAGCGTAGAATCCCTGCCGGATGGTATGGGCTACACCTTC
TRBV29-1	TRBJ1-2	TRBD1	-	CSVGDRVNYGYTF	TGCAGCGTTGGGGACAGGGTAAACTATGGCTACACCTTC
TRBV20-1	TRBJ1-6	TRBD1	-	CSARAGTGDNSPLHF	TGCAGTGCTAGAGCGGGGACAGGGGATAATTCACCCCTCCACTTT
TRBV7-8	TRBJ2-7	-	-	CASSTLVSYEQYF	TGTGCCAGCAGCACTCTAGTCTCCTACGAGCAGTACTTC
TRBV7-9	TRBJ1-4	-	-	CASSRADGSEKLFF	TGTGCCAGCAGCCGAGCGGACGGGAGCGAAAAACTGTTTTTT
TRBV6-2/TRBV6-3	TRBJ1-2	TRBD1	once	CASPGQEYTF	TGTGCCAGCCCGGGACAGGAATACACCTTC
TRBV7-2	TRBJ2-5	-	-	CASSSPDLEGFWETQYF	TGTGCCAGCAGCTCCCCAGATTTGGAGGGATTTTGGGAGACCCAGTACTTC
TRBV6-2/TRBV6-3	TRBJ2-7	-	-	CASSYGRNYEQYF	TGTGCCAGCAGTTATGGCAGGAACTACGAGCAGTACTTC